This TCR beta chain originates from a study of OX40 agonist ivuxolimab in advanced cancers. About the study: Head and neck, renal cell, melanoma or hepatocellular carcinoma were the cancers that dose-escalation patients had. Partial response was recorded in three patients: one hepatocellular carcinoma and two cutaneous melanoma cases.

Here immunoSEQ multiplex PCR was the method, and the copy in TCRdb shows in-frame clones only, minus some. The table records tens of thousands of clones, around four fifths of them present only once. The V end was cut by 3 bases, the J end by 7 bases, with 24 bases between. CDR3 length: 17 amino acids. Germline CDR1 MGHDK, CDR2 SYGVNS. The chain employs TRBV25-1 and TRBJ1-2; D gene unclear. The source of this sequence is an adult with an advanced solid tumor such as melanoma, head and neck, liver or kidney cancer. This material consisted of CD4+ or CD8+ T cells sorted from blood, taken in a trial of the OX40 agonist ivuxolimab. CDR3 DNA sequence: TGTGCCAGCAGTGAGAATTCCCGTCTGGGAACCGCGGTTGGCTACACCTTC. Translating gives CASSENSRLGTAVGYTF.